This T cell receptor beta chain was sequenced during a study of blood T cells in healthy people across ages. Study results and caveats: When set beside aged donors, long-lived donors presented more naive CD4+ cells and higher diversity. One million T cells yielded diversity estimates that were considered underestimates.

Trimming cost V 5 bases and J 1 base; bases outside gene matches: 6. Germline V gives CDR1 SGHTS, CDR2 YDEGEE. The CDR3 sequence is 17 residues long. On this clonotype itself: Its matching antigen is unknown.

PCR was performed a second time for about 6 to 12 cycles using a sample-barcoded 5' primer and a J-beta primer mix. TCRdb independently ran MiXCR on the 5' RACE reads; one entry per CDR3 protein. The sample carries approximately 880,000 distinct CDR3 sequences, roughly 48% recorded once. The rearrangement joins TRBV5-8 to TRBJ2-3; 14 positions agree with TRBD2. The receptor's source is a man between 25 and 39 years old in good health. The sample consisted of blood. This CDR3 is CASSSGLAGGRTDTQYF. CDR3 DNA: TGTGCCAGCAGTTCCGGACTAGCGGGGGGCCGCACAGATACGCAGTATTTT.